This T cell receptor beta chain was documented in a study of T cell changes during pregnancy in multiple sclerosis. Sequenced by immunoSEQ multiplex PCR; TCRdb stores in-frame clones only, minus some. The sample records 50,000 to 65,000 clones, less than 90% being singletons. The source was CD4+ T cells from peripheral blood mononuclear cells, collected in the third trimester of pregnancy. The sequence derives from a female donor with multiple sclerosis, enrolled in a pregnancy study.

CDR3 DNA: TGTGCCAGTAGGGCAACAGGGTATAGCAATCAGCCCCAGCATTTT. As protein: CASRATGYSNQPQHF. The chain carries TRBV19 and TRBJ1-5, with a possible D match to TRBD1 (6 bases). V lost 6 bases and J lost 0, with 12 bases in between. This CDR3 spans 15 amino acids. CDR1 is LNHDA and CDR2 is SQIVND in the germline V gene (reference sequence).